The 3 T cell receptor beta chains given below trace back to one sample, sequenced in a study of graft-versus-host responses after intestinal transplantation. Processed graft tissue released its intraepithelial and lamina propria lymphocytes. The protocol was immunoSEQ multiplex PCR, while the TCRdb copy is restricted to in-frame clones and leaves out a portion. This sample yields approximately 11,000 clones, of which less than 80% are seen a single time; approximately 9.1% belongs to the top ten. The specimen was ileum tissue, collected 23 days after intestinal transplant. Receptors originate from a human patient who received an intestinal transplant, so some T cells may come from the graft donor.

The J gene is TRBJ2-7, the V gene TRBV28; D tentatively reads TRBD1 or TRBD2 (5 bases each). V was clipped by 6 bases and J by 3 bases, with 18 bases between them. The germline V gene has CDR1 MDHEN and CDR2 SYDVKM. CDR3 length: 15 amino acids. The CDR3 is CASRGTRDPNYEQYF. The CDR3 nucleotides read TGTGCCAGCAGAGGTACTCGGGACCCCAACTACGAGCAGTACTTC.

The chain joins TRBV14 to TRBJ2-1; D uncertain. Germline V gives CDR1 SGHDN, CDR2 FVKESK. V lost 5 bases, J lost 10 bases, and 18 bases lay in between. The CDR3 length is 14 residues. The CDR3 sequence: CASSLHDQLIEQFF. The CDR3 DNA reads TGTGCCAGCAGCTTACACGACCAGTTGATCGAGCAGTTCTTC.

This clone was observed a handful of times. The chain employs TRBV5-4 and TRBJ1-5; D not resolved. There are 13 residues in the CDR3. Germline V gene lookup returns CDR1 SGHNT and CDR2 YYREEE (reference sequence). V lost 3 bases and J 6 bases, leaving 10 bases between the germline ends. DNA for the CDR3: TGTGCCAGCAGCTCGGATCGAGGTCAGCCCCAGCATTTT. It codes for CASSSDRGQPQHF.